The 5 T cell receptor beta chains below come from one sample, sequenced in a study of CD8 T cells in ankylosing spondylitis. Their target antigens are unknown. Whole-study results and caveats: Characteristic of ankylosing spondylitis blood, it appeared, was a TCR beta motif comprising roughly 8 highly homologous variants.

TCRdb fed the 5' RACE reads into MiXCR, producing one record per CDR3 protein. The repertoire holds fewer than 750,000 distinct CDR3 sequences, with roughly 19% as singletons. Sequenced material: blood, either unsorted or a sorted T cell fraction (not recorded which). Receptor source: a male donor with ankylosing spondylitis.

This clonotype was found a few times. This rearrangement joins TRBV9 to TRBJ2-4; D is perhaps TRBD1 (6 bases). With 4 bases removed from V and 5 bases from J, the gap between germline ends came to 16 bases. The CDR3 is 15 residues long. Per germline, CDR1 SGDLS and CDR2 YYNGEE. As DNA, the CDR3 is TGTGCCAGCAGCCCCCCCGGACAGAGGCAAAACATTCAGTACTTC. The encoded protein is CASSPPGQRQNIQYF.

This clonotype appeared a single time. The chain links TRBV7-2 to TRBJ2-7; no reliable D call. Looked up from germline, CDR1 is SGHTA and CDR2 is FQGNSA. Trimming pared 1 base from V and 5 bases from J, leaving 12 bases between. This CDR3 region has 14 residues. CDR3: CASSLVWGLDEQYF. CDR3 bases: TGTGCCAGCAGCTTAGTTTGGGGATTGGACGAGCAGTACTTC.

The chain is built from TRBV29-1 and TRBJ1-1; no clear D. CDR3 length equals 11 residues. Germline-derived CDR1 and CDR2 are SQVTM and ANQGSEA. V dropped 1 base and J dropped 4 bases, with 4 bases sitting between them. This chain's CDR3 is CSVEVSTEAFF. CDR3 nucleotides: TGCAGCGTTGAAGTGAGCACTGAAGCTTTCTTT.

This chain's CDR3 is CSAPDPRRAYEQYF. CDR3 nucleotides: TGCAGTGCCCCCGACCCCCGCCGGGCCTACGAGCAGTACTTC. This chain uses TRBV20-1 with TRBJ2-7; D unclear. With 6 bases removed from V and 2 bases from J, the gap between germline ends came to 17 bases. The CDR3 loop spans 14 amino acids. Germline V gives CDR1 DFQATT, CDR2 SNEGSKA (reference sequence).

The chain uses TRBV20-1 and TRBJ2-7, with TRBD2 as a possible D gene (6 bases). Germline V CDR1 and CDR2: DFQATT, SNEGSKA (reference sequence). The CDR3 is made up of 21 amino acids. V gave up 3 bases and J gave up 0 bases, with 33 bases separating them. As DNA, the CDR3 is TGCAGTGCTAGGTACCATTCCATCGGGGGTGGCCCCGTGGCCGGCTCCTACGAGCAGTACTTC. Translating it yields CSARYHSIGGGPVAGSYEQYF.